These T cell receptor beta chains were read from a single sample in a study of T cell changes during pregnancy in multiple sclerosis. The table came from immunoSEQ multiplex PCR; TCRdb's copy has only in-frame clones and leaves some out. In the table there are approximately 41,000 clones, 90% of which are singletons. Specimen: CD8+ T cells from peripheral blood mononuclear cells, collected in the first trimester of pregnancy. These receptors were taken from a female donor with multiple sclerosis, enrolled in a pregnancy study. CDR3s include the opening cysteine and the closing phenylalanine or tryptophan. The D gene is left open where the match is weak. Expanded clones are given a class, and other clones once, few, many or no size at all.

CDR3 length: 15
V gene: TRBV6-5
J gene: TRBJ1-1
clone size: .
D gene: .
CDR3 protein: CASSYQGGRDTEAFF
CDR3 DNA: TGTGCCAGCAGTTACCAGGGAGGAAGAGACACTGAAGCTTTCTTT

CDR3 length: 15
V gene: TRBV4-1
J gene: TRBJ1-5
clone size: .
D gene: .
CDR3 protein: CASSPQNGAGQPQHF
CDR3 DNA: TGCGCCAGCAGCCCACAAAATGGGGCGGGGCAGCCCCAGCATTTT

CDR3 length: 13
V gene: TRBV27
J gene: TRBJ2-1
clone size: .
D gene: .
CDR3 protein: CASSHRDNNEQFF
CDR3 DNA: TGTGCCAGCAGCCACCGGGACAACAATGAGCAGTTCTTC

CDR3 length: 16
V gene: TRBV7-9
J gene: TRBJ1-6
clone size: .
D gene: .
CDR3 protein: CASSLSGQGHNSPLHF
CDR3 DNA: TGTGCCAGCAGCTTATCTGGGCAGGGGCACAATTCACCCCTCCACTTT

CDR3 length: 14
V gene: TRBV30
J gene: TRBJ1-1
clone size: .
D gene: .
CDR3 protein: CAWSVGGHYTEAFF
CDR3 DNA: TGTGCCTGGAGCGTAGGAGGGCATTACACTGAAGCTTTCTTT

CDR3 length: 15
V gene: TRBV5-8
J gene: TRBJ1-5
clone size: .
D gene: TRBD1
CDR3 protein: CASSYDRGGNQPQHF
CDR3 DNA: TGTGCCAGCAGCTATGACAGGGGAGGCAATCAGCCCCAGCATTTT

CDR3 length: 13
V gene: TRBV2
J gene: TRBJ2-7
clone size: .
D gene: .
CDR3 protein: CASSEHPTYEQYF
CDR3 DNA: TGTGCCAGCAGTGAACATCCCACCTACGAGCAGTACTTC

CDR3 length: 14
V gene: TRBV19
J gene: TRBJ2-1
clone size: .
D gene: .
CDR3 protein: CASSIGSPLNEQFF
CDR3 DNA: TGTGCCAGTAGTATAGGATCCCCACTTAATGAGCAGTTCTTC

CDR3 length: 19
V gene: TRBV30
J gene: TRBJ2-2
clone size: .
D gene: .
CDR3 protein: CAWSASSMTSPPNTGELFF
CDR3 DNA: TGTGCCTGGAGTGCCTCTAGCATGACCTCACCCCCGAACACCGGGGAGCTGTTTTTT

CDR3 length: 15
V gene: TRBV27
J gene: TRBJ1-1
clone size: .
D gene: .
CDR3 protein: CASSLERGMNTEAFF
CDR3 DNA: TGTGCCAGCAGTCTAGAAAGAGGTATGAACACTGAAGCTTTCTTT

CDR3 length: 19
V gene: TRBV4-2
J gene: TRBJ2-5
clone size: once
D gene: TRBD2
CDR3 protein: CASSHPSPGTSGGEETQYF
CDR3 DNA: TGTGCCAGCAGCCACCCTTCCCCCGGGACTAGCGGGGGGGAAGAGACCCAGTACTTC

CDR3 length: 12
V gene: TRBV19
J gene: TRBJ2-3
clone size: .
D gene: .
CDR3 protein: CASKTGLDTQYF
CDR3 DNA: TGTGCCAGTAAAACAGGGTTGGATACGCAGTATTTT

CDR3 length: 14
V gene: TRBV7-7
J gene: TRBJ2-2
clone size: .
D gene: .
CDR3 protein: CASSSDSIGGELFF
CDR3 DNA: TGTGCCAGCAGCTCCGACAGTATTGGCGGGGAGCTGTTTTTT

CDR3 length: 15
V gene: TRBV7-9
J gene: TRBJ2-7
clone size: .
D gene: .
CDR3 protein: CASSLVGSQTYEQYF
CDR3 DNA: TGTGCCAGCAGCTTAGTCGGGAGTCAGACCTACGAGCAGTACTTC

CDR3 length: 13
V gene: TRBV5-6
J gene: TRBJ2-7
clone size: .
D gene: .
CDR3 protein: CASSLSSGGEQYF
CDR3 DNA: TGTGCCAGCAGCTTGAGTAGCGGAGGGGAGCAGTACTTC

CDR3 length: 15
V gene: TRBV5-1
J gene: TRBJ1-1
clone size: .
D gene: .
CDR3 protein: CASSLLEGQNTEAFF
CDR3 DNA: TGCGCCAGCAGCTTGCTCGAGGGACAGAACACTGAAGCTTTCTTT

CDR3 length: 15
V gene: TRBV7-9
J gene: TRBJ1-4
clone size: .
D gene: TRBD1
CDR3 protein: CASSENRGMEEKLFF
CDR3 DNA: TGTGCCAGCAGCGAGAACAGGGGGATGGAGGAAAAACTGTTTTTT

CDR3 length: 14
V gene: TRBV2
J gene: TRBJ1-2
clone size: .
D gene: .
CDR3 protein: CASSGQQGKDGYTF
CDR3 DNA: TGTGCCAGCAGTGGTCAACAGGGTAAGGATGGCTACACCTTC

CDR3 length: 15
V gene: TRBV4-2
J gene: TRBJ2-7
clone size: .
D gene: .
CDR3 protein: CASSQGQGIFYEQYF
CDR3 DNA: TGTGCCAGCAGCCAGGGTCAGGGGATTTTCTACGAGCAGTACTTC

CDR3 length: 14
V gene: TRBV6-5
J gene: TRBJ2-7
clone size: .
D gene: TRBD1
CDR3 protein: CASSYLDRGREQYF
CDR3 DNA: TGTGCCAGCAGTTACTTAGACAGGGGGCGGGAGCAGTACTTC

CDR3 length: 13
V gene: TRBV11-3
J gene: TRBJ2-7
clone size: .
D gene: TRBD1
CDR3 protein: CASRDRWSYEQYF
CDR3 DNA: TGTGCCAGCAGGGACAGGTGGTCATACGAGCAGTACTTC

CDR3 length: 15
V gene: TRBV27
J gene: TRBJ2-5
clone size: .
D gene: TRBD1
CDR3 protein: CASSGYVGQSETQYF
CDR3 DNA: TGTGCCAGCAGCGGCTACGTGGGACAGTCGGAGACCCAGTACTTC

CDR3 length: 16
V gene: TRBV11-2
J gene: TRBJ1-4
clone size: .
D gene: .
CDR3 protein: CASSPTGPGGDEKLFF
CDR3 DNA: TGTGCCAGCAGCCCTACAGGGCCGGGGGGGGATGAAAAACTGTTTTTT

CDR3 length: 15
V gene: TRBV5-6
J gene: TRBJ1-1
clone size: once
D gene: .
CDR3 protein: CASSLDGVMNTEAFF
CDR3 DNA: TGTGCCAGCAGCCTGGACGGAGTGATGAACACTGAAGCTTTCTTT

CDR3 length: 14
V gene: TRBV7-9
J gene: TRBJ2-7
clone size: .
D gene: .
CDR3 protein: CASSSTRDIYEQYF
CDR3 DNA: TGTGCCAGCAGCTCGACCCGGGACATCTACGAGCAGTACTTC

CDR3 length: 14
V gene: TRBV27
J gene: TRBJ2-7
clone size: .
D gene: .
CDR3 protein: CASSMTSSSYEQYF
CDR3 DNA: TGTGCCAGCAGTATGACTAGTTCCTCGTACGAGCAGTACTTC

CDR3 length: 15
V gene: TRBV6-1
J gene: TRBJ2-3
clone size: .
D gene: .
CDR3 protein: CASSEDRGGADTQYF
CDR3 DNA: TGTGCCAGCAGTGAAGACAGGGGGGGGGCAGATACGCAGTATTTT

CDR3 length: 16
V gene: TRBV19
J gene: TRBJ1-4
clone size: once
D gene: .
CDR3 protein: CASSGGTGSTNEKLFF
CDR3 DNA: TGTGCCAGTAGTGGGGGGACGGGATCAACTAATGAAAAACTGTTTTTT

CDR3 length: 14
V gene: TRBV5-1
J gene: TRBJ2-7
clone size: .
D gene: .
CDR3 protein: CASSLVRSSYEQYF
CDR3 DNA: TGCGCCAGCAGCTTGGTTCGGAGCTCCTACGAGCAGTACTTC

CDR3 length: 12
V gene: TRBV5-6
J gene: TRBJ1-1
clone size: .
D gene: .
CDR3 protein: CASSSGDTEAFF
CDR3 DNA: TGTGCCAGCAGCTCAGGGGACACTGAAGCTTTCTTT

CDR3 length: 15
V gene: TRBV5-1
J gene: TRBJ2-7
clone size: .
D gene: TRBD2
CDR3 protein: CASSIQVSGKYEQYF
CDR3 DNA: TGCGCCAGCAGCATACAGGTGAGCGGGAAGTACGAGCAGTACTTC

CDR3 length: 14
V gene: TRBV6-5
J gene: TRBJ2-7
clone size: .
D gene: TRBD2
CDR3 protein: CASSYGGESDEQYF
CDR3 DNA: TGTGCCAGCAGTTACGGGGGGGAGTCAGACGAGCAGTACTTC

CDR3 length: 13
V gene: TRBV13
J gene: TRBJ2-1
clone size: .
D gene: .
CDR3 protein: CASSLDYNNEQFF
CDR3 DNA: TGTGCCAGCAGCTTAGACTATAACAATGAGCAGTTCTTC

CDR3 length: 14
V gene: TRBV15
J gene: TRBJ1-2
clone size: .
D gene: TRBD1
CDR3 protein: CATSRFGQAYGYTF
CDR3 DNA: TGTGCCACCAGCAGGTTTGGACAGGCCTATGGCTACACCTTC

CDR3 length: 13
V gene: TRBV7-9
J gene: TRBJ2-1
clone size: .
D gene: .
CDR3 protein: CASAVPPYNEQFF
CDR3 DNA: TGTGCCAGCGCAGTACCCCCCTACAATGAGCAGTTCTTC

CDR3 length: 16
V gene: TRBV4-2
J gene: TRBJ1-2
clone size: .
D gene: TRBD1
CDR3 protein: CASSPSFGDRRYGYTF
CDR3 DNA: TGTGCCAGCAGCCCCTCATTTGGGGACAGAAGATATGGCTACACCTTC

CDR3 length: 13
V gene: TRBV19
J gene: TRBJ2-3
clone size: .
D gene: .
CDR3 protein: CASSISLTDTQYF
CDR3 DNA: TGTGCCAGCAGTATATCTCTCACAGATACGCAGTATTTT

CDR3 length: 17
V gene: TRBV5-4
J gene: TRBJ1-1
clone size: .
D gene: TRBD1
CDR3 protein: CASSFGPQDRGLTEAFF
CDR3 DNA: TGTGCCAGCAGCTTCGGGCCACAAGACAGGGGGCTTACTGAAGCTTTCTTT

CDR3 length: 16
V gene: TRBV25-1
J gene: TRBJ1-5
clone size: .
D gene: TRBD1
CDR3 protein: CASSPTGAGGLQPQHF
CDR3 DNA: TGTGCCAGCAGTCCTACAGGGGCCGGTGGCCTTCAGCCCCAGCATTTT

CDR3 length: 14
V gene: TRBV7-8
J gene: TRBJ1-4
clone size: .
D gene: .
CDR3 protein: CASSPGRTNEKLFF
CDR3 DNA: TGTGCCAGCAGCCCAGGGAGGACTAATGAAAAACTGTTTTTT

CDR3 length: 14
V gene: TRBV6-5
J gene: TRBJ1-1
clone size: .
D gene: TRBD1
CDR3 protein: CASSPGTGPTEAFF
CDR3 DNA: TGTGCCAGCAGTCCCGGGACAGGGCCCACTGAAGCTTTCTTT

CDR3 length: 12
V gene: TRBV5-6
J gene: TRBJ2-7
clone size: .
D gene: .
CDR3 protein: CASSLVDNEQYF
CDR3 DNA: TGTGCCAGCAGCTTGGTTGACAACGAGCAGTACTTC

CDR3 length: 16
V gene: TRBV9
J gene: TRBJ2-5
clone size: .
D gene: .
CDR3 protein: CASSVDDRDWQETQYF
CDR3 DNA: TGTGCCAGCAGCGTTGACGACCGGGACTGGCAAGAGACCCAGTACTTC

CDR3 length: 11
V gene: TRBV4-1
J gene: TRBJ1-1
clone size: .
D gene: .
CDR3 protein: CASSQGDEAFF
CDR3 DNA: TGCGCCAGCAGCCAGGGAGATGAAGCTTTCTTT

CDR3 length: 16
V gene: TRBV7-9
J gene: TRBJ2-7
clone size: .
D gene: .
CDR3 protein: CASSATWGDETYEQYF
CDR3 DNA: TGTGCCAGCAGCGCCACCTGGGGGGACGAAACCTACGAGCAGTACTTC

CDR3 length: 14
V gene: TRBV7-9
J gene: TRBJ1-4
clone size: .
D gene: TRBD1
CDR3 protein: CASSLGQGGEKLFF
CDR3 DNA: TGTGCCAGCAGCTTAGGTCAGGGGGGCGAAAAACTGTTTTTT

CDR3 length: 16
V gene: TRBV7-9
J gene: TRBJ2-1
clone size: .
D gene: TRBD2
CDR3 protein: CASSLVTSSPPNEQFF
CDR3 DNA: TGTGCCAGCAGCTTAGTGACTAGCTCTCCACCTAATGAGCAGTTCTTC

CDR3 length: 14
V gene: TRBV5-1
J gene: TRBJ2-7
clone size: .
D gene: .
CDR3 protein: CASSSTTGDYEQYF
CDR3 DNA: TGCGCCAGCAGCTCTACGACAGGAGACTACGAGCAGTACTTC

CDR3 length: 14
V gene: TRBV7-2
J gene: TRBJ1-2
clone size: .
D gene: .
CDR3 protein: CASSSSGVNYGYTF
CDR3 DNA: TGTGCCAGCAGCTCTTCAGGGGTTAACTATGGCTACACCTTC